What follows describes a single T cell receptor beta chain. Generated by immunoSEQ multiplex PCR, the TCRdb table keeps only in-frame clones and is missing some. The repertoire holds approximately 94,000 clones, with roughly 87% as singletons. This entry is derived from a study of control samples from healthy donors and cancer patients. The source material was blood. The TCR originated in a woman aged 50 to 60 in good health.

CDR3 in amino acids: CASREQGAMNTEAFF. CDR3 DNA: TGTGCCAGCAGGGAACAGGGGGCCATGAACACTGAAGCTTTCTTT. The chain uses TRBV27 and TRBJ1-1; TRBD1 aligns across 9 bases. The ends lost 6 bases at V and 0 bases at J; junction bases unmatched: 5. The CDR3 consists of 15 residues. CDR1 MNHEY and CDR2 SMNVEV come from the germline V gene (reference sequence).